This record covers a single TCR beta chain. The target antigen is unknown. These data are taken from a study of response to subunit inactivated influenza vaccine. MiXCR was run by TCRdb on the RT-PCR reads, yielding one entry per CDR3 protein. Among 500,000 to 600,000 distinct CDR3 sequences listed, around 15% were seen once. The CDR3 has 16 amino acids. V was clipped by 0 bases and J by 1 base, with 8 bases between them. Germline CDR1 is KGHDR and CDR2 is SFDVKD. Study-wide findings and caveats: T cells newly recruited by each seasonal influenza vaccination are few, the authors suggested.

The receptor was isolated from a middle-aged man who received an inactivated influenza vaccine. V usage is TRBV24-1 and J usage is TRBJ2-2; D is uncertain. The sample here was PBMCs from blood, taken about 13 days after vaccination. The CDR3 region is CATSDLRRKNTGELFF. The CDR3, as DNA: TGTGCCACCAGTGATTTGCGTCGTAAGAACACCGGGGAGCTGTTTTTT.